The rows below give T cell receptor beta chains drawn from one sample of a study of blood T cells in healthy people across ages. TCRdb fed the 5' RACE reads into MiXCR, producing one record per CDR3 protein. The profile shows hundreds of thousands of distinct CDR3 sequences, under 40% of them singletons. Material for sequencing was blood. These receptors were obtained from a man younger than 30 in good health. Each CDR3 is given with its conserved first and last residue. A D gene is named only where the DNA matches it firmly. Clone size appears in some rows only: once, few, many, or a class for an expanded clone.

J	size	D	V	DNA	CDR3
TRBJ2-6	few	TRBD1	TRBV15	TGTGCCACCGTTTCCGGGACAGGCAACGTCCTGACTTTC	CATVSGTGNVLTF
TRBJ1-4	.	TRBD1	TRBV14	TGTGCCAGTAGCCAAGACAGGGGAAATGAAAAACTGTTTTTT	CASSQDRGNEKLFF
TRBJ1-4	.	TRBD1	TRBV5-1	TGCGCCAGCAGCCCGCGGGCAGGGGGTAATGAAAAACTGTTTTTT	CASSPRAGGNEKLFF
TRBJ2-3	once	TRBD2	TRBV12-3/TRBV12-4	TGTGCCAGCAGTTTAACTAGCGGGGGGCAAACGAACGGCTCCTTTAGCACAGATACGCAGTATTTT	CASSLTSGGQTNGSFSTDTQYF
TRBJ2-4	.	.	TRBV6-2/TRBV6-3	TGTGCCAGCACCCCAGAAGCGTTTGACAGAACCTACGATCAGTACTTC	CASTPEAFDRTYDQYF
TRBJ1-5	.	.	TRBV9	TGTGCCAGCAGCGTTTATTTTCAGGGTGTTAACAATCAGCCCCAGCATTTT	CASSVYFQGVNNQPQHF
TRBJ2-6	.	.	TRBV4-2	TGTGCCAGCAGCCTGGCAGCACTCCGCGCTGGGGCCAACGTCCTGACTTTC	CASSLAALRAGANVLTF
TRBJ2-7	.	TRBD1	TRBV18	TGTGCCAGCTCCCCACTCGGACAGGGGCCGACCTACGAGCAGTACTTC	CASSPLGQGPTYEQYF
TRBJ1-5	.	.	TRBV29-1	TGCAGCGTCCTGTCGGGGGGGGGAAGTCAGCCCCAGCATTTT	CSVLSGGGSQPQHF
TRBJ2-7	.	.	TRBV3-1	TGTGCCAGCAGCCCCTTGAATAGTGAGCAGTACTTC	CASSPLNSEQYF
TRBJ2-7	.	TRBD2	TRBV20-1	TGCAGTGCTACCCTTGGGACTAGCGGGGGTCAATACGAGCAGTACTTC	CSATLGTSGGQYEQYF
TRBJ2-3	few	.	TRBV20-1	TGCAGTGACTCAGATACGCAGTATTTT	CSDSDTQYF
TRBJ2-3	once	.	TRBV9	TGTGCCAGCAGCGTAGTATGGGGAGCAAGCACAGATACGCAGTATTTT	CASSVVWGASTDTQYF
TRBJ2-1	.	.	TRBV11-3	TGTGCCAGCAGCTTATCCCGGCAGCAAGTTTGCAATGAGCAGTTCTTC	CASSLSRQQVCNEQFF
TRBJ2-2	.	.	TRBV24-1	TGTGCCACCAGTGAAAGGGTCACCGGGGAGCTGTTTTTT	CATSERVTGELFF
TRBJ1-1	.	TRBD1	TRBV5-1	TGCGCCAGCAGCCCTTTCGGACAGGGAAACACTGAAGCTTTCTTT	CASSPFGQGNTEAFF
TRBJ2-6	.	TRBD2	TRBV3-1	TGTGCCAGCAGCGGGACGGGGGGATCGAGCTCTGGGGCCAACGTCCTGACTTTC	CASSGTGGSSSGANVLTF
TRBJ2-3	few	TRBD2	TRBV7-3	TGTGCCAGCAGCCGATCGGGGGGGGTCACAGATACGCAGTATTTT	CASSRSGGVTDTQYF
TRBJ1-2	.	.	TRBV6-6	TGTGCCAGCACCGGCGGGGGGGCGCTAGCATGGGGCTACACCTTC	CASTGGGALAWGYTF
TRBJ2-3	.	.	TRBV5-1	TGCGCCAGCAGCGTGGGTCGGAGCGGCTACACAGATACGCAGTATTTT	CASSVGRSGYTDTQYF
TRBJ2-7	few	.	TRBV5-1	TGCGCCAGCAGCTTGGCCGACAGGTTAGCTTCCTCGCTTTATACCTACGAGCAGTACTTC	CASSLADRLASSLYTYEQYF
TRBJ1-2	.	.	TRBV6-5	TGTGCCAGCAGCGCCGGGTCCACATTTGGCTACACCTTC	CASSAGSTFGYTF
TRBJ2-3	.	TRBD1	TRBV2	TGTGCCACGACAGGGCAAAACACAGATACGCAGTATTTT	CATTGQNTDTQYF
TRBJ2-7	.	TRBD1	TRBV2	TGTGCCAGCAGGGACGGACAGGGCAGGTTCTACGAGCAGTACTTC	CASRDGQGRFYEQYF
TRBJ2-7	.	.	TRBV11-2	TGTGCCAGTATATCGGTCGAGGGGAGGTACGAGCAGTACTTC	CASISVEGRYEQYF
TRBJ2-3	few	.	TRBV20-1	TGCAGTGCTAAGGGGACAGATACGCAGTATTTT	CSAKGTDTQYF
TRBJ2-5	many	TRBD1	TRBV5-1	TGCGCCAGCAGCCTCGACAGGGAACAAGAGACCCAGTACTTC	CASSLDREQETQYF
TRBJ2-1	.	.	TRBV2	TGTGCCAGCAGTGAAGGAAACTACAATGAGCAGTTCTTC	CASSEGNYNEQFF
TRBJ1-1	few	TRBD1	TRBV7-2	TGTGCCAGCAGCTTAAACGGACAGGCGGATGAAGCTTTCTTT	CASSLNGQADEAFF
TRBJ2-7	few	.	TRBV6-6	TGTGCCAGCAGTTCCGCAGGGTTGGCGGAGCAGTACTTC	CASSSAGLAEQYF
TRBJ2-3	.	TRBD1	TRBV25-1	TGTGCCAGCATTGATGACAGGGGCTCAGATACGCAGTATTTT	CASIDDRGSDTQYF
TRBJ1-5	.	.	TRBV7-9	TGTGCCAGCAGCCAAGATCTGGCGGGAGCTAATCAGCCCCAGCATTTT	CASSQDLAGANQPQHF
TRBJ2-7	many	.	TRBV24-1	TGTGCCACCAGTGATTCAGGGGTCAGCTCCTACAATGAGCAGTACTTC	CATSDSGVSSYNEQYF
TRBJ2-7	few	TRBD1	TRBV7-2	TGTGCCAGCACCACAGGGGCCACCAATGAGCAGTACTTC	CASTTGATNEQYF
TRBJ1-4	few	.	TRBV10-3	TGTGCCATCACCCCGGGACCGGATAATGAAAAACTGTTTTTT	CAITPGPDNEKLFF
TRBJ1-4	.	TRBD1	TRBV4-2	TGTGCCAGCAGCCCCCGGACAGGAGTTAATGAAAAACTGTTTTTT	CASSPRTGVNEKLFF
TRBJ1-1	.	.	TRBV27	TGTGCCAGCAGTTCGCCCCCAAAGGAAGCTTTCTTT	CASSSPPKEAFF
TRBJ2-1	once	.	TRBV5-1	TGCGCCAGCAGTCTAGTGGCGAGCTCCTACAATGAGCAGTTCTTC	CASSLVASSYNEQFF
TRBJ2-3	.	TRBD1	TRBV6-2/TRBV6-3	TGTGCCAGCAGTTGGCGACAGGGCACAGATGCGCAGTATTTT	CASSWRQGTDAQYF
TRBJ2-5	few	TRBD1	TRBV7-2	TGTGCCAGCAGCTCACAGGTGGGGACAGGAGAGACCCAGTACTTC	CASSSQVGTGETQYF
TRBJ1-5	.	TRBD1	TRBV4-1	TGCGCCAGCAGCCAAGATCGGGGACAGGGATCGAGCAATCAGCCCCAGCATTTT	CASSQDRGQGSSNQPQHF
TRBJ2-5	.	.	TRBV12-3/TRBV12-4	TGTGCCAGCAGCCCCAGTGTGGGCAAGTCCCAAGAGACCCAGTACTTC	CASSPSVGKSQETQYF
TRBJ2-5	.	TRBD2	TRBV5-6	TGTGCCAGCAGCTTGCCTACTAGCGAAACTCAAGAGACCCAGTACTTC	CASSLPTSETQETQYF
TRBJ2-7	.	.	TRBV7-9	TGTGCCAGCAGCTTAGTTAGGGTCAGCCAATTAATCCACGAGCAGTACTTC	CASSLVRVSQLIHEQYF
TRBJ2-7	many	.	TRBV2	TGTGCCAGCAGTGCTACTACCGGGATCAAGGTCTACGAGCAGTACTTC	CASSATTGIKVYEQYF
TRBJ2-3	.	.	TRBV5-1	TGCGCCTGCAGACACACCCTCCCGGGACTCAGAGATTTTGCAGATACGCAGTATTTT	CACRHTLPGLRDFADTQYF
TRBJ1-1	few	.	TRBV7-2	TGTGCCAGCAGCTTAGCGTTAACAAGGCCCTCGAACACTGAAGCTTTCTTT	CASSLALTRPSNTEAFF
TRBJ1-4	few	.	TRBV5-6	TGTGCCAGCAGCTTCGGGGCGGCTAATGAAAAACTGTTTTTT	CASSFGAANEKLFF
TRBJ1-1	.	TRBD1	TRBV12-3/TRBV12-4	TGTGCCAGCAGTCGTACAGGGGCTCCGAACACTGAAGCTTTCTTT	CASSRTGAPNTEAFF
TRBJ1-2	many	.	TRBV6-1	TGTGCCAGCAGTGGGCCGAGTAAGAACCGACTAGCTTACAACTATGGCTACACCTTC	CASSGPSKNRLAYNYGYTF
TRBJ1-5	many	.	TRBV4-2	TGTGCCAGCAGCCAAGTAGGGAAGCCCCAGCATTTT	CASSQVGKPQHF
TRBJ2-7	few	TRBD1	TRBV18	TGTGCCAGCTCGCCGGGACAGGGCCAGTACTTC	CASSPGQGQYF
TRBJ1-5	.	TRBD1	TRBV10-3	TGTGCCATCAGTGAGGGGACAGGGATTATGGGCAATCAGCCCCAGCATTTT	CAISEGTGIMGNQPQHF
TRBJ2-5	.	TRBD1	TRBV20-1	TGCAGTGCTAGAATCGGCCCCATCTTCAGGGGGCGTACAAGGACCCAGTACTTC	CSARIGPIFRGRTRTQYF
TRBJ2-7	.	.	TRBV29-1	TGCAGCGTGAAGAGACTAGGCTACGAGCAGTACTTC	CSVKRLGYEQYF
TRBJ2-6	.	.	TRBV11-2	TGTGCCTGCAGCTTACGAGTTGGGGCCAACGTCCTGACTTTC	CACSLRVGANVLTF
TRBJ1-1	few	.	TRBV7-3	TGTGCCAGCAGCTTGGGGGAACTCTCTGAAGCTTTCTTT	CASSLGELSEAFF
TRBJ2-7	.	TRBD1	TRBV4-3	TGCGCCAGCAGCCCCCGAGGGGGCCCCCCCTACAATGAGCAGTACTTC	CASSPRGGPPYNEQYF
TRBJ2-3	few	TRBD2	TRBV6-5	TGTGCCAGCACGGTAGCGGGGGTAGGGAATACGCAGTATTTT	CASTVAGVGNTQYF
TRBJ2-7	many	.	TRBV2	TGTGCCAGCAGAACGACAGGCGGGACCTACGAGCAGTACTTC	CASRTTGGTYEQYF